These 7 T cell receptor beta chains originate from one sample sequenced in a study of neurological immune-mediated disorders. Via MiXCR, TCRdb re-called the 5' RACE reads, giving one row per CDR3 protein. The sample includes tens of thousands of distinct CDR3 sequences, about 2.5% of them seen just once. Sequencing was done on a sample of PBMCs. Source of these receptors: a man aged 50 to 59 with multiple sclerosis.

Ten or more counts support this clonotype. The genes are TRBV5-1 and TRBJ2-5; 8 bases line up with TRBD2. CDR3 size: 14 residues. V was pared by 4 bases and J by 2 bases, with 4 bases of the junction left unmatched. Germline V lookup: CDR1 SGHRS, CDR2 YFSETQ. The CDR3 DNA reads TGCGCCAGCAGCCGGGGGGGGGCTCAAGAGACCCAGTACTTC. Translation: CASSRGGAQETQYF.

This clonotype has at least ten counts. The chain links TRBV4-3 to TRBJ1-1; weak D call: TRBD1 (5 bases). Germline V gives CDR1 LGHNA, CDR2 YSLEER. Trimming pared 0 bases from V and 2 bases from J, leaving 19 bases between. The length of the CDR3 is 18 residues. As DNA, the CDR3 is TGCGCCAGCAGCCAAGAGGGGCCCAGATGGGAGCCTAACACTGAAGCTTTCTTT. Translated: CASSQEGPRWEPNTEAFF.

This clonotype was picked up many times. The chain couples TRBV6-5 to TRBJ1-6, with D possibly matching TRBD1 (6 bases). CDR3 length: 15 residues. CDR1 is MNHEY and CDR2 is SVGAGI in the germline V gene. V gave up 5 bases and J gave up 10 bases, with 18 bases separating them. The CDR3 sequence: CASSPRGQLGSPLHF. The CDR3 DNA sequence: TGTGCCAGCAGTCCCCGGGGGCAACTGGGGTCACCCCTCCACTTT.

This clonotype appeared many times. The rearrangement links TRBV7-9 to TRBJ1-1; 8 nucleotides line up with TRBD1. Trimming removed 5 bases from V and 5 bases from J; junction bases left unmatched: 7. Germline lookup yields CDR1 SEHNR and CDR2 FQNEAQ (reference sequence). CDR3 size: 14 residues. Written as DNA, the CDR3 is TGTGCCAGCAGCGACGACAGGGGTTGGACTGAAGCTTTCTTT. Encoded protein: CASSDDRGWTEAFF.

This clonotype came up many times. The chain has TRBV20-1 and TRBJ1-1; 7 bases line up with TRBD1. The junction had 8 bases not matched to a gene; V was cut back by 3 bases and J by 1 base. This CDR3 contains 15 residues. Germline CDR1 reads DFQATT; CDR2 reads SNEGSKA (reference sequence). This CDR3 is CSARPTRQGNTEAFF. The CDR3 nucleotides are TGCAGTGCTAGGCCAACACGACAGGGGAACACTGAAGCTTTCTTT.

This clonotype appeared many times. This sequence joins TRBV7-2 and TRBJ1-2; D remains ambiguous. Trimming pared 5 bases from V and 8 bases from J, leaving 18 bases between. The CDR3 spans 14 residues. Germline CDR1 and CDR2: SGHTA and FQGNSA. The CDR3: CASSPVAFPQGYTF. CDR3 bases: TGTGCCAGCAGCCCAGTAGCCTTCCCGCAGGGCTACACCTTC.

This clonotype was detected ten times or more. This chain joins TRBV12-3 or TRBV12-4 and TRBJ1-5, with D possibly TRBD1 on 6 matching bases. This CDR3 region has 16 residues. Trimming removed 6 bases from V and 0 bases from J, with 15 bases in between. The CDR3 DNA reads TGTGCCAGCAGCCAACAGGGTCCCCCTAGCAATCAGCCCCAGCATTTT. Translation: CASSQQGPPSNQPQHF.